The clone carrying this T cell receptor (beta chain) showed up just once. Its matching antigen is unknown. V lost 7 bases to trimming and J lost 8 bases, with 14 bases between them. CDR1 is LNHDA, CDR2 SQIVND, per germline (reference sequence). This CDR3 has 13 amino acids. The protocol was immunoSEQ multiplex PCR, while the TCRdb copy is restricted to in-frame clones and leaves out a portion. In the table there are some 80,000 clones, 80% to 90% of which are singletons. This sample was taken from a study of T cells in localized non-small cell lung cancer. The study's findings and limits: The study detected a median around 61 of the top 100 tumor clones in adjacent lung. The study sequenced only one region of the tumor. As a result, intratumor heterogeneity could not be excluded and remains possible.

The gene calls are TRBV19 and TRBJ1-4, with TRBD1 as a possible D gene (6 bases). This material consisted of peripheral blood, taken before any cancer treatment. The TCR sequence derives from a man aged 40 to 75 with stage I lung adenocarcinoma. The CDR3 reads CASTSDSGEKLFF. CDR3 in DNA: TGTGCCAGTACCTCGGACAGCGGGGAAAAACTGTTTTTT.